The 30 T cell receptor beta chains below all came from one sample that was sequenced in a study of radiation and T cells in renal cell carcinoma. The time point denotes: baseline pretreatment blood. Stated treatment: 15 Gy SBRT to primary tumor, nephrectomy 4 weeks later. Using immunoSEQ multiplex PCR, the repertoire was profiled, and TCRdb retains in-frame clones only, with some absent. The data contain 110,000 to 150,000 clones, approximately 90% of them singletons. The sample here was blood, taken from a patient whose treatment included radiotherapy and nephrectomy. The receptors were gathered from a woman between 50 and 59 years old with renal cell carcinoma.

The CDR3: CASSLQRLAASTDTQYF. Written as DNA, the CDR3 is TGTGCCAGCAGCCTACAACGACTAGCGGCTAGCACAGATACGCAGTATTTT. The rearrangement joins TRBV5-6 to TRBJ2-3, with 9 positions matching TRBD2. V gave up 4 bases and J gave up 0 bases; unmatched junction bases: 9. CDR1 is SGHDT and CDR2 is YYEEEE in the germline V gene. CDR3 length: 17 residues.

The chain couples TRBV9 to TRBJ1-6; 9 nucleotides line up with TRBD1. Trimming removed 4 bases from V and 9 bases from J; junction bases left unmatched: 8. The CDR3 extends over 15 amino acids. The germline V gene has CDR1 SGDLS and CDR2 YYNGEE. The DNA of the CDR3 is TGTGCCAGCAGCTCCCGGGGACAGGGAGGTTCACCCCTCCACTTT. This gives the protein CASSSRGQGGSPLHF.

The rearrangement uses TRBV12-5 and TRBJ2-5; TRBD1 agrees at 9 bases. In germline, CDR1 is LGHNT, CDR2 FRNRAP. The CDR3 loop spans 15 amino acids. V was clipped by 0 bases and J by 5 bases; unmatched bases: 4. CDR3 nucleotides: TGTGCTAGTGGTTTGGTACAGGGGGCAGGGGAGACCCAGTACTTC. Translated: CASGLVQGAGETQYF.

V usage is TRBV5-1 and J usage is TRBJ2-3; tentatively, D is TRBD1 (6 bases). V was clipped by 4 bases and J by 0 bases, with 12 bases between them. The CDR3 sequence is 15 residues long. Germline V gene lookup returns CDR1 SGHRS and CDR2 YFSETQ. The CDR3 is CASSPNQGSTDTQYF. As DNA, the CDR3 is TGCGCCAGCAGCCCGAATCAGGGGAGCACAGATACGCAGTATTTT.

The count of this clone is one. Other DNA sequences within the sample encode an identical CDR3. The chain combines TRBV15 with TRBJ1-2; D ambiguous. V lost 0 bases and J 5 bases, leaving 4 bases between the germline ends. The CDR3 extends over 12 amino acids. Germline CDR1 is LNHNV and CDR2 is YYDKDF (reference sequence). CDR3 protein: CATSREEYGYTF. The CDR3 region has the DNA TGTGCCACCAGCAGAGAGGAGTATGGCTACACCTTC.

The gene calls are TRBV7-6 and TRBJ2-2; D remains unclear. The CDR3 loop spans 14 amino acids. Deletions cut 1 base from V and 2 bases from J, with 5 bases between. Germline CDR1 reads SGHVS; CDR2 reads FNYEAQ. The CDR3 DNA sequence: TGTGCCAGCAGCTTAGGCGGTAACACCGGGGAGCTGTTTTTT. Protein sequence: CASSLGGNTGELFF.

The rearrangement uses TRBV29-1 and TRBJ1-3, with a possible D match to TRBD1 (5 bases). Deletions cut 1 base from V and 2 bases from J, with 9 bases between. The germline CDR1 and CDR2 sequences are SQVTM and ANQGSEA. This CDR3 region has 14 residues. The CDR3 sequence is CSVEGGGAGNTIYF. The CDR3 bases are TGCAGCGTTGAAGGAGGAGGGGCTGGAAACACCATATATTTT.

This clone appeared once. CDR3 amino acids: CASSPGQVMRANEKLFF. The CDR3 DNA is TGTGCCAGCTCACCGGGACAGGTTATGCGGGCTAATGAAAAACTGTTTTTT. The chain links TRBV18 to TRBJ1-4, with TRBD1 matching over 8 bases. Germline values: CDR1 KGHSH, CDR2 LQKENI. Trimming took 3 bases from V and 3 from J; bases not matched to a gene: 9. The CDR3 consists of 17 residues.

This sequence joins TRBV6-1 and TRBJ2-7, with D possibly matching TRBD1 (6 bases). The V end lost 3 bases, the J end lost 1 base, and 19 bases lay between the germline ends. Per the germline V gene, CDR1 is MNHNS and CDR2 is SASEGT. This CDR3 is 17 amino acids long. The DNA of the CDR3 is TGTGCCAGCAGTGATCGGCGTGGTATGGGGGCTTCCTACGAGCAGTACTTC. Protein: CASSDRRGMGASYEQYF.

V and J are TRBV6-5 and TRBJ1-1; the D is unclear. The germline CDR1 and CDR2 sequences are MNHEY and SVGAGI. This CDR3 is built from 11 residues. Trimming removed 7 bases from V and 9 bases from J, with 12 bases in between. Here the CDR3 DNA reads TGTGCCAGCATCCTCGAGATACAAGCTTTCTTT. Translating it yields CASILEIQAFF.

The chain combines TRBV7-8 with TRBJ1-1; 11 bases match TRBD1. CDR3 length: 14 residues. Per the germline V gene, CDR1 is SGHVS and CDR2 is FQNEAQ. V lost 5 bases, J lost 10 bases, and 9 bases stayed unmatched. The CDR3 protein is CASSPNLDRGRAFF. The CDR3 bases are TGTGCCAGCAGCCCTAACCTGGACAGGGGGCGAGCTTTCTTT.

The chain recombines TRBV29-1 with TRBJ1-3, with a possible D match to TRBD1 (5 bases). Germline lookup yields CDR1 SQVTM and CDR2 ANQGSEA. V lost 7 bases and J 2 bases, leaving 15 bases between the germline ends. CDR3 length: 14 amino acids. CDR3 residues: CSAASSRAGNTIYF. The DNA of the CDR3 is TGCAGCGCCGCAAGTTCCAGGGCTGGAAACACCATATATTTT.

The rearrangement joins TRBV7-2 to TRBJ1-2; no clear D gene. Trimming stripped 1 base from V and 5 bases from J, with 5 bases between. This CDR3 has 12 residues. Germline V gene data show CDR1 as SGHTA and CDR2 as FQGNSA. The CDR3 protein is CASSLGRYGYTF. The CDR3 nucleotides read TGTGCCAGCAGCTTAGGGCGGTATGGCTACACCTTC.

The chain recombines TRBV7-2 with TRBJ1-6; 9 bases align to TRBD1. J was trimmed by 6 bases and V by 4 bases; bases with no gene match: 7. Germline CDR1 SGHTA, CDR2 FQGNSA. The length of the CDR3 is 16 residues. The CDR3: CASSSLDRGSNSPLHF. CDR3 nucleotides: TGTGCCAGCAGCTCGCTGGACAGGGGAAGTAATTCACCCCTCCACTTT.

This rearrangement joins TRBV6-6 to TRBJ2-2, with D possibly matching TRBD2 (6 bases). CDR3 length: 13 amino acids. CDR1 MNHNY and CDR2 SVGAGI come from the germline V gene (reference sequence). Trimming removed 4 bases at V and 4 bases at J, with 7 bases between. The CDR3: CASSWDSTGELFF. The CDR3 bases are TGTGCCAGCAGTTGGGACTCCACCGGGGAGCTGTTTTTT.

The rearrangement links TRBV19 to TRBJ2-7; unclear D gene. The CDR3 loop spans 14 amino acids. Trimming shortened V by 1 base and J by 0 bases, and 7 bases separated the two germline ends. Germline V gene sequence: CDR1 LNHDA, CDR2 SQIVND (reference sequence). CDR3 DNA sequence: TGTGCCAGTAGTATAGGGCTGGCCTCCTACGAGCAGTACTTC. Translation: CASSIGLASYEQYF.

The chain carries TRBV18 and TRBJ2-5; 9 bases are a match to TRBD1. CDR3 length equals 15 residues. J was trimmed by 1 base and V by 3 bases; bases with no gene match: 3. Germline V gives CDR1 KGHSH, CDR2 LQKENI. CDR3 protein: CASSPGQGTQETQYF. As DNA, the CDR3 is TGTGCCAGCTCACCGGGACAGGGAACCCAAGAGACCCAGTACTTC.

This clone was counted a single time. The CDR3 here is CASSLVGDGGAEAFF. For the CDR3, the DNA is TGCGCCAGCAGCTTGGTAGGGGACGGAGGGGCTGAAGCTTTCTTT. The rearrangement links TRBV5-1 to TRBJ1-1, with D perhaps TRBD1 (5 bases). The CDR3 length is 15 residues. Trimming left V 0 bases short and J 6 bases short, with 15 bases between. The germline V gene encodes CDR1 SGHRS and CDR2 YFSETQ.

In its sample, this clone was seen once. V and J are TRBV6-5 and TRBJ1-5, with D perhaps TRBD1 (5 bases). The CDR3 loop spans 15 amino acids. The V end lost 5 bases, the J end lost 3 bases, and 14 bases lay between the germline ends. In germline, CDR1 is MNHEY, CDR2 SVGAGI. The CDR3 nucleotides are TGTGCCAGCAGTCCGGCGGGGGGGACCAATCAGCCCCAGCATTTT. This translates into CASSPAGGTNQPQHF.

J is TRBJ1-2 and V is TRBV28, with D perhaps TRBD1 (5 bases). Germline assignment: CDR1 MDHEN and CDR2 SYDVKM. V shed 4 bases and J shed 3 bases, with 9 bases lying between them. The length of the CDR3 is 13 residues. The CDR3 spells CASSSGTYYGYTF. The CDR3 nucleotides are TGTGCCAGCAGTTCCGGGACGTACTATGGCTACACCTTC.

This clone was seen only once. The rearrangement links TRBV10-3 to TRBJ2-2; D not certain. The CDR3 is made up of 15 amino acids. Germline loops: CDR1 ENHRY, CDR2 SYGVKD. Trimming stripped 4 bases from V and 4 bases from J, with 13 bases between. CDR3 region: CAISGPTSGTGELFF. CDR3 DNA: TGTGCCATCAGTGGTCCAACCTCGGGCACCGGGGAGCTGTTTTTT.

CDR3 in amino acids: CASRRAALTADTQYF. The CDR3 nucleotides are TGTGCCAGCAGGAGGGCGGCTCTAACCGCAGATACGCAGTATTTT. The chain combines TRBV6-1 with TRBJ2-3, with TRBD2 as a possible D gene (5 bases). This CDR3 has 15 amino acids. In germline, CDR1 is MNHNS, CDR2 SASEGT. V lost 6 bases and J lost 4, with 17 bases in between.

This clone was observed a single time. CDR3 protein: CASSLAQGTGDSPLHF. For the CDR3, the DNA is TGCGCCAGCAGCTTAGCACAGGGGACAGGTGATTCACCCCTCCACTTT. The chain links TRBV5-1 to TRBJ1-6, with 8 nucleotides matching TRBD1. Trimming cost V 2 bases and J 8 bases; bases outside gene matches: 9. From germline, CDR1 is SGHRS and CDR2 YFSETQ. The CDR3 extends over 16 amino acids.

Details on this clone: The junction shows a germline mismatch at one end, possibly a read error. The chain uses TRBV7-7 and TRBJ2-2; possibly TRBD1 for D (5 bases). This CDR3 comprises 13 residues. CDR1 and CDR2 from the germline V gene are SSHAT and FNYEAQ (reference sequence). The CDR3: CASSLAGTGELFF. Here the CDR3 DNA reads TGTGCTAGCAGCTTAGCAGGGACCGGGGAGCTGTTTTTT.

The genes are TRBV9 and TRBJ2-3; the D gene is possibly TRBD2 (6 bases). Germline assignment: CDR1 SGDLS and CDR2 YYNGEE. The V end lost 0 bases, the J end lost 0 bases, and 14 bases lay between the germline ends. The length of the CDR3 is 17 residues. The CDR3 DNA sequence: TGTGCCAGCAGCGTAGATGTCGGGACTCACAGCACAGATACGCAGTATTTT. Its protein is CASSVDVGTHSTDTQYF.

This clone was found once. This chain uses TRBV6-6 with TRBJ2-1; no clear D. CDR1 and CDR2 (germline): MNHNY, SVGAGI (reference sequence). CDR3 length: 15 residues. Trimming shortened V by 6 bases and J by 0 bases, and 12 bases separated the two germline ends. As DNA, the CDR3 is TGTGCCAGCAGCCCGTCCAGTATCTCCTACAATGAGCAGTTCTTC. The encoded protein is CASSPSSISYNEQFF.

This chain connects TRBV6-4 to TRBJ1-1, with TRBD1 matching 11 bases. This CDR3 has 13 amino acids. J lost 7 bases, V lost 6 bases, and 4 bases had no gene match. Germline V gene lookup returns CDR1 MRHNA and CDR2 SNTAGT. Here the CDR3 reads CASSAGQGGEAFF. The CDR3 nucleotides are TGTGCCAGCAGCGCGGGACAGGGGGGTGAAGCTTTCTTT.

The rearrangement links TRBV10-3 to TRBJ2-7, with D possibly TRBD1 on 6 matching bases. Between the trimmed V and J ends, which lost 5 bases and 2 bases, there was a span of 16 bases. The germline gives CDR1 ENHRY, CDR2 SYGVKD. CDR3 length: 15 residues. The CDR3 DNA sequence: TGTGCCATCAGTAAATCATCAGGGGTACCCTACGAGCAGTACTTC. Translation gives CAISKSSGVPYEQYF.

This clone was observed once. CDR3 nucleotide sequence: TGTGCCAGCAGCACCAGACAGAGCTATAATGAAAAACTGTTTTTT. Translated, it gives CASSTRQSYNEKLFF. J is TRBJ1-4 and V is TRBV7-9; D perhaps matches TRBD1 (5 bases). The CDR3 runs 15 residues. The germline V gene has CDR1 SEHNR and CDR2 FQNEAQ (reference sequence). Trimming pared 5 bases from V and 4 bases from J, leaving 14 bases between.

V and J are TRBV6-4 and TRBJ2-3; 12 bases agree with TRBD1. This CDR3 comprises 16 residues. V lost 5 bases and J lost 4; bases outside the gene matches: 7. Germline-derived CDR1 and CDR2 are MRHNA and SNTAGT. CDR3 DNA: TGTGCCAGCAGTTCCCTGGGACAGGGGGCATCAGATACGCAGTATTTT. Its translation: CASSSLGQGASDTQYF.